These 19 T cell receptor beta chains were sequenced from one sample in a study of blood T cell repertoires in COVID-19 (TCRdb year 2020). Library construction relied on the immunoSEQ multiplex PCR assay. Not all clones reach the TCRdb copy of this immuneACCESS table, which keeps in-frame sequences only. Checked studies attribute under half of the gap to unresolved V genes and leave the rest unexplained. This sample comprises over 200,000 clones, nearly 85% of them detected only once. The top ten clonotypes cover around 1.3% of the sample. The specimen was peripheral blood. These receptors were taken from a woman aged 25 to 39 with COVID-19, enrolled during active disease.

This clone was detected once. V usage is TRBV4-2 and J usage is TRBJ2-3; 7 nucleotides align to TRBD2. Germline CDR1 is LGHNA and CDR2 is YNFKEQ. The CDR3 spans 16 residues. The junction had 8 bases not matched to a gene; V was cut back by 1 base and J by 4 bases. CDR3 protein: CASSQGGGRFPDTQYF. The DNA of the CDR3 is TGTGCCAGCAGCCAAGGCGGCGGGAGATTCCCAGATACGCAGTATTTT.

The chain uses TRBV7-8 and TRBJ1-2; D uncertain. The CDR3 contains 14 residues. CDR1 is SGHVS, CDR2 FQNEAQ, per germline. V was cut by 1 base and J by 5 bases, with 11 bases left in between. The CDR3 here is CASSLVPGAYGYTF. The CDR3 nucleotides are TGTGCCAGCAGCTTAGTACCAGGCGCTTATGGCTACACCTTC.

Here the CDR3 reads CATSDDRGGGYTF. The CDR3 DNA reads as TGTGCCACCAGTGATGACAGGGGAGGTGGCTACACCTTC. The chain recombines TRBV24-1 with TRBJ1-2; TRBD1 matches 8 bases. J gave up 7 bases and V 3 bases, and 3 bases lay outside the gene matches. This CDR3 contains 13 residues. Germline CDR1 and CDR2: KGHDR and SFDVKD.

The chain couples TRBV24-1 to TRBJ2-2; perhaps TRBD2 as D (6 bases). The CDR3 spans 17 residues. Germline values: CDR1 KGHDR, CDR2 SFDVKD. V was shortened by 4 bases and J by 7 bases, with 21 bases between the two germline ends. CDR3 amino acids: CATSDPGLLLGVGELFF. CDR3 in DNA: TGTGCCACCAGTGACCCGGGACTCCTTCTGGGGGTCGGGGAGCTGTTTTTT.

The chain joins TRBV5-6 to TRBJ2-4; the match to TRBD1 covers 10 bases. The ends lost 5 bases at V and 3 bases at J; junction bases unmatched: 11. CDR3 length: 17 amino acids. Germline-derived CDR1 and CDR2 are SGHDT and YYEEEE. As DNA, the CDR3 is TGTGCCAGCAGTTCCAACGGGGACAGGGGAGTCAAAAACATTCAGTACTTC. It encodes CASSSNGDRGVKNIQYF.

The chain employs TRBV4-2 and TRBJ2-6, with 9 bases aligning to TRBD1. CDR1 and CDR2 from the germline V gene are LGHNA and YNFKEQ. This CDR3 contains 17 residues. With 4 bases clipped from V and 4 bases from J, the junction kept 8 bases outside the gene matches. CDR3 in DNA: TGTGCCAGCAGCCGAAACAGGGGGCTAGGGGGGGCCAACGTCCTGACTTTC. This encodes CASSRNRGLGGANVLTF.

This chain links TRBV10-3 with TRBJ2-4; D may be TRBD1 (5 bases). CDR1 ENHRY and CDR2 SYGVKD come from the germline V gene. V was shortened by 7 bases and J by 5 bases, with 18 bases between the two germline ends. This CDR3 comprises 15 residues. The CDR3 DNA is TGTGCCATCATTATACTCGGCCAGGGTGAAAACATTCAGTACTTC. It yields the protein CAIIILGQGENIQYF.

The CDR3 region is CASSYLGGTETQYF. The CDR3 DNA is TGTGCCAGCAGTTACTTGGGGGGGACTGAGACCCAGTACTTC. This chain uses TRBV6-5 with TRBJ2-5; 7 nucleotides line up with TRBD2. The CDR3 is 14 amino acids. Losses at the gene ends were 1 base for V and 5 bases for J; bases not matched to a gene: 4. Germline-derived CDR1 and CDR2 are MNHEY and SVGAGI.

The genes are TRBV27 and TRBJ2-7; TRBD1 matches at 7 bases. With 5 bases clipped from V and 3 bases from J, the junction kept 7 bases outside the gene matches. The germline CDR1 and CDR2 sequences are MNHEY and SMNVEV (reference sequence). The CDR3 is made up of 14 amino acids. The chain's CDR3 is CASSADRDIYEQYF. CDR3 DNA sequence: TGTGCCAGCAGTGCCGACAGGGATATCTACGAGCAGTACTTC.

This clone was counted between two and nine times. CDR3 region: CAISAGYNQPQHF. In DNA form, the CDR3 reads TGTGCCATCAGCGCAGGGTACAATCAGCCCCAGCATTTT. V is TRBV10-3 and J is TRBJ1-5, with TRBD1 as a possible D gene (5 bases). CDR3 length: 13 amino acids. Trimming stripped 6 bases from V and 3 bases from J, with 9 bases between. Germline values: CDR1 ENHRY, CDR2 SYGVKD.

The rearrangement joins TRBV7-2 to TRBJ1-4; 10 bases line up with TRBD1. After removal of 3 bases from V and 7 bases from J, the junction contained 5 bases not matched to a gene. The CDR3 has 15 residues. Germline values: CDR1 SGHTA, CDR2 FQGNSA. The chain's CDR3 is CASSFDRGQGEKLFF. CDR3 coding DNA: TGTGCCAGCAGCTTCGACAGGGGGCAGGGTGAAAAACTGTTTTTT.

V gene TRBV7-7 combines with J gene TRBJ2-5; weak D call: TRBD2 (6 bases). Per the germline V gene, CDR1 is SSHAT and CDR2 is FNYEAQ (reference sequence). The CDR3 loop spans 13 amino acids. Trimming removed 5 bases at V and 5 bases at J, with 12 bases between. This CDR3 is CASSPLARETQYF. DNA for the CDR3: TGTGCCAGCAGCCCACTAGCTCGGGAGACCCAGTACTTC.

The chain recombines TRBV3-1 (or the pseudogene TRBV3-2) with TRBJ1-2; TRBD1 matches 7 bases. The CDR3 sequence is 15 residues long. V gave up 1 base and J gave up 2 bases; unmatched junction bases: 4. Germline loops: CDR1 LGHDT, CDR2 YNNKEL (reference sequence). CDR3: CASSQVRGLNYGYTF. In DNA, the CDR3 is TGTGCCAGCAGCCAAGTTAGGGGGCTCAACTATGGCTACACCTTC.

At least ten counts were recorded for this clone. The chain carries TRBV20-1 and TRBJ1-1; D ambiguous. This CDR3 contains 13 residues. In germline, CDR1 is DFQATT, CDR2 SNEGSKA (reference sequence). V lost 3 bases and J lost 11, with 19 bases in between. CDR3 in DNA: TGCAGTGCTAGTCGCGGGCCGAATACTTGGGCTTTCTTT. Translated: CSASRGPNTWAFF.

V gene TRBV24-1 combines with J gene TRBJ2-5; D is possibly TRBD1 (6 bases). V was shortened by 3 bases and J by 3 bases, with 16 bases between the two germline ends. CDR1 and CDR2 (germline): KGHDR, SFDVKD. The CDR3 is 16 residues long. The CDR3 sequence: CATSDPPGQGKETQYF. CDR3 in DNA: TGTGCCACCAGTGATCCCCCGGGACAAGGAAAAGAGACCCAGTACTTC.

The chain uses TRBV9 and TRBJ2-7; D is undetermined. The CDR3 runs to 16 residues. Germline V gene data show CDR1 as SGDLS and CDR2 as YYNGEE. V was trimmed by 0 bases and J by 4 bases, leaving 17 bases between them. CDR3 sequence (DNA): TGTGCCAGCAGCGTAGTGCCCAGCCCGGGTCCTTACGAGCAGTACTTC. As protein: CASSVVPSPGPYEQYF.

This clone was observed once. The rearrangement links TRBV7-9 to TRBJ2-7; 7 positions agree with TRBD2. Germline V gene sequence: CDR1 SEHNR, CDR2 FQNEAQ (reference sequence). J was trimmed by 3 bases and V by 1 base; bases with no gene match: 6. The CDR3 spans 15 residues. CDR3 in DNA: TGTGCCAGCAGCTTAGTGGGGGGGGAAGGCTACGAGCAGTACTTC. Protein: CASSLVGGEGYEQYF.

The rearrangement uses TRBV25-1 and TRBJ1-1, with 8 bases aligning to TRBD1. V shed 0 bases and J 10 bases; nucleotides not matched to a gene: 4. The CDR3 spans 13 residues. Looked up from germline, CDR1 is MGHDK and CDR2 is SYGVNS. In DNA, the CDR3 is TGTGCCAGCAGTGAATATGGAACAGGGGGAGCTTTCTTT. It translates to CASSEYGTGGAFF.

The rearrangement uses TRBV7-9 and TRBJ1-4; TRBD1 aligns across 7 bases. The germline CDR1 and CDR2 sequences are SEHNR and FQNEAQ (reference sequence). The CDR3 runs to 13 residues. V was clipped by 5 bases and J by 6 bases; unmatched bases: 3. The CDR3 region is CASSRGQDEKLFF. The CDR3 DNA sequence: TGTGCCAGCAGCCGCGGACAGGATGAAAAACTGTTTTTT.